The 18 T cell receptor beta chains reported below all come from one sample, sequenced in a study of blood T cell repertoires in COVID-19. The data were produced by immunoSEQ multiplex PCR, yet TCRdb's version contains in-frame clones alone and is incomplete. This table has 150,000 to 200,000 clones, 80% to 90% appearing once. Sequenced sample: peripheral blood. These receptors all come from a woman between 65 and 79 years old with COVID-19, enrolled during active disease.

V and J are TRBV7-2 and TRBJ2-5; 8 bases map to TRBD1. J was trimmed by 5 bases and V by 3 bases; bases with no gene match: 8. The germline V gene has CDR1 SGHTA and CDR2 FQGNSA. This CDR3 spans 15 amino acids. The CDR3 DNA is TGTGCCAGCAGCTTTAGTCAGGGGGCGGGTGAGACCCAGTACTTC. This codes for CASSFSQGAGETQYF.

In its sample, this clone was seen a few times. This sequence joins TRBV27 and TRBJ1-5; maybe TRBD1 (5 bases). With 2 bases removed from V and 4 bases from J, the gap between germline ends came to 9 bases. Germline V CDR1 and CDR2: MNHEY, SMNVEV (reference sequence). This CDR3 is built from 14 residues. Here the CDR3 reads CASSLQGFNQPQHF. CDR3 DNA: TGTGCCAGCAGTTTACAGGGATTTAATCAGCCCCAGCATTTT.

This chain joins TRBV5-1 and TRBJ2-5; perhaps TRBD1 as D (6 bases). With 3 bases removed from V and 2 bases from J, the gap between germline ends came to 11 bases. The CDR3 extends over 14 amino acids. Germline V gene data show CDR1 as SGHRS and CDR2 as YFSETQ. For the CDR3, the DNA is TGCGCCAGCAGCTCCGGGCAGGGGCAAGAGACCCAGTACTTC. Translated, it gives CASSSGQGQETQYF.

The gene calls are TRBV18 and TRBJ1-4, with 10 positions matching TRBD1. CDR3 length equals 18 residues. The J segment lost 0 bases and the V segment lost 3 bases, leaving 7 bases of the junction unmatched. CDR1 is KGHSH, CDR2 LQKENI, per germline. The CDR3 region has the DNA TGTGCCAGCTCACCTCGGACAGGGGGTGTGTCAACTAATGAAAAACTGTTTTTT. Amino acids: CASSPRTGGVSTNEKLFF.

The chain employs TRBV28 and TRBJ1-6, with 7 bases lining up with TRBD1. After removal of 7 bases from V and 6 bases from J, the junction contained 6 bases not matched to a gene. There are 14 residues in the CDR3. Germline CDR1 is MDHEN and CDR2 is SYDVKM. CDR3 nucleotides: TGTGCCAGCAATACCGGGACAGCTAATTCACCCCTCCACTTT. Protein sequence: CASNTGTANSPLHF.

This rearrangement joins TRBV6-6 to TRBJ2-7, with TRBD1 matching over 8 bases. The length of the CDR3 is 14 residues. V dropped 0 bases and J dropped 5; count of bases not matched to a gene: 3. CDR1 is MNHNY, CDR2 SVGAGI, per germline (reference sequence). The CDR3 is CASSYSGTGDEQYF. The CDR3 DNA sequence: TGTGCCAGCAGTTACTCCGGGACAGGAGACGAGCAGTACTTC.

The rearrangement links TRBV7-2 to TRBJ1-2; TRBD1 might be the D (5 bases). Germline CDR1 SGHTA, CDR2 FQGNSA. CDR3 length: 16 residues. V was trimmed by 1 base and J by 7 bases, leaving 19 bases between them. CDR3 sequence (DNA): TGTGCCAGCAGCTTAGATGGCGGGGGACGGGCGGGTGGCTACACCTTC. The encoded protein is CASSLDGGGRAGGYTF.

This rearrangement joins TRBV9 to TRBJ1-1; D remains unclear. This CDR3 spans 14 amino acids. Germline V gene sequence: CDR1 SGDLS, CDR2 YYNGEE. Trimming removed 3 bases from V and 1 base from J, with 10 bases in between. CDR3 nucleotide sequence: TGTGCCAGCAGCGCCGTGGCCGCGAACACTGAAGCTTTCTTT. Protein: CASSAVAANTEAFF.

The V call is TRBV30, the J call TRBJ2-4, with TRBD2 as a possible D gene (7 bases). The CDR3 runs 14 residues. CDR1 is GTSNPN and CDR2 is SVGIG in the germline V gene (reference sequence). Between the trimmed V and J ends, which lost 5 bases and 5 bases, there was a span of 16 bases. The CDR3 spells CAWGRGTGENIQYF. The CDR3 region has the DNA TGTGCCTGGGGGAGGGGGACGGGAGAAAACATTCAGTACTTC.

The rearrangement links TRBV6-5 to TRBJ1-4, with D perhaps TRBD1 (5 bases). Per the germline V gene, CDR1 is MNHEY and CDR2 is SVGAGI. The V and J ends lost 6 bases and 8 bases respectively, with 10 bases between them. The CDR3 is made up of 12 amino acids. The CDR3 sequence is CASSRDREKLFF. The CDR3 nucleotides are TGTGCCAGCAGCAGGGATCGGGAAAAACTGTTTTTT.

This clone was seen a handful of times. This chain uses TRBV5-6 with TRBJ1-5, with 11 positions matching TRBD1. Germline V lookup: CDR1 SGHDT, CDR2 YYEEEE. V gave up 2 bases and J gave up 1 base; unmatched junction bases: 8. This CDR3 spans 18 amino acids. This CDR3 reads CASSFFGQGAESNQPQHF. The CDR3 DNA sequence: TGTGCCAGCAGCTTCTTTGGACAGGGGGCAGAAAGCAATCAGCCCCAGCATTTT.

The V and J genes are TRBV5-1 and TRBJ1-2; tentatively, D is TRBD1 (5 bases). The V end lost 7 bases, the J end lost 4 bases, and 20 bases lay between the germline ends. The CDR3 contains 15 residues. Germline lookup yields CDR1 SGHRS and CDR2 YFSETQ. In nucleotides, the CDR3 is TGCGCCAGCGCTGGGGGGGACCCCCTGCCCTATGGCTACACCTTC. Protein sequence: CASAGGDPLPYGYTF.

The V gene is TRBV6-5, the J gene TRBJ2-7; D perhaps matches TRBD1 (6 bases). The CDR3 runs 13 residues. V was trimmed by 4 bases and J by 10 bases, leaving 17 bases between them. Germline V gene data show CDR1 as MNHEY and CDR2 as SVGAGI. CDR3 amino acids: CASSSDDRRLQYF. For the CDR3, the DNA is TGTGCCAGCAGTTCTGATGACAGGCGACTTCAGTACTTC.

J is TRBJ2-5 and V is TRBV28; D gene unclear. The ends were cut back, 7 bases at V and 5 bases at J, with 14 bases in the middle. CDR1 MDHEN and CDR2 SYDVKM come from the germline V gene. CDR3 size: 13 residues. CDR3: CASTTPYGETQYF. The DNA for the CDR3 is TGTGCCAGCACGACGCCTTACGGGGAGACCCAGTACTTC.

The genes are TRBV3-1 (or the pseudogene TRBV3-2) and TRBJ2-7; D is perhaps TRBD1 (6 bases). The CDR3 contains 16 residues. Germline CDR1 LGHDT, CDR2 YNNKEL (reference sequence). Between the trimmed V and J ends, which lost 3 bases and 4 bases, there was a span of 19 bases. CDR3 residues: CASSQSHRVLAYEQYF. In DNA, the CDR3 is TGTGCCAGCAGCCAGTCCCACAGGGTTCTCGCTTACGAGCAGTACTTC.

The rearrangement joins TRBV28 to TRBJ1-5, with D tentatively TRBD1 (5 bases). The CDR3 loop spans 15 amino acids. Per germline, CDR1 MDHEN and CDR2 SYDVKM. Deletions cut 3 bases from V and 1 base from J, with 10 bases between. CDR3 protein: CASSFGGVSNQPQHF. The CDR3 bases are TGTGCCAGCAGTTTCGGGGGGGTGAGCAATCAGCCCCAGCATTTT.

The chain employs TRBV28 and TRBJ2-5; the D gene is possibly TRBD2 (6 bases). Germline loops: CDR1 MDHEN, CDR2 SYDVKM. The CDR3 extends over 15 amino acids. V lost 5 bases, J lost 9 bases, and 22 bases lay in between. CDR3: CASSRPGTGTSAQYF. DNA of the CDR3: TGTGCCAGCAGTCGACCGGGGACGGGGACTTCGGCCCAGTACTTC. The entire variable domain, with the rest obtained from reference TRBV28 and TRBJ2-5, is as follows: DVKVTQSSRYLVKRTGEKVFLECVQDMDHENMFWYRQDPGLGLRLIYFSYDVKMKEKGDIPEGYSVSREKKERFSLILESASTNQTSMYLCASSRPGTGTSAQYFGPGTRLLVL.

V and J are TRBV6-2 or TRBV6-3 and TRBJ2-7, with a tentative D call TRBD1 (7 bases). Trimming shortened V by 0 bases and J by 3 bases, and 15 bases separated the two germline ends. This CDR3 contains 16 residues. Germline CDR1 MNHEY, CDR2 SVGEGT. CDR3 in DNA: TGTGCCAGCAGTTACTCGAGAGCAGGGGGGAGCTACGAGCAGTACTTC. Translation: CASSYSRAGGSYEQYF.